The 21 T cell receptor beta chains below were found in one sample sequenced in a study of cytomegalovirus exposure and HLA in healthy donors. Researchers ran the PCR with 60 Vbeta and 13 Jbeta primers. The repertoire was sequenced with immunoSEQ multiplex PCR; TCRdb's copy has only in-frame clones and lacks some. This sample's table reports around 210,000 clones. The sequencing input was PBMCs. These receptors were taken from a girl aged 2-10 years in good health and CMV-seropositive.

This rearrangement joins TRBV19 to TRBJ1-4; D unresolved. This CDR3 is 14 amino acids long. V shed 3 bases and J shed 10 bases, with 15 bases lying between them. Germline V lookup: CDR1 LNHDA, CDR2 SQIVND (reference sequence). In DNA form, the CDR3 reads TGTGCCAGTAGTATCGACCCCTCGACTGGAAAACTGTTTTTT. Translating gives CASSIDPSTGKLFF.

This chain uses TRBV9 with TRBJ2-5; no firm D call. Per germline, CDR1 SGDLS and CDR2 YYNGEE. V lost 0 bases, J lost 7 bases, and 10 bases lay in between. The CDR3 is 13 amino acids. The CDR3 nucleotides read TGTGCCAGCAGCGTAGGGTCCACCGGGACCCAGTACTTC. It translates to CASSVGSTGTQYF.

The chain is built from TRBV6-1 and TRBJ2-3, with D uncertain. V was shortened by 8 bases and J by 12 bases, with 18 bases between the two germline ends. Germline V CDR1 and CDR2: MNHNS, SASEGT. This CDR3 spans 12 amino acids. CDR3 sequence (DNA): TGTGCCAGCTCGCGAGGTCTCGAACTTCAGTATTTT. The encoded protein is CASSRGLELQYF.

This chain joins TRBV27 and TRBJ2-3, with TRBD2 identical over 13 bases. The V gene end was trimmed by 4 bases and the J gene end by 4 bases; junction bases not matched to a gene: 8. Germline loops: CDR1 MNHEY, CDR2 SMNVEV (reference sequence). CDR3 length: 17 amino acids. The CDR3 loop reads CASSSSRTSGSADTQYF. CDR3 DNA: TGTGCCAGCAGTTCCTCTCGGACTAGCGGGAGTGCAGATACGCAGTATTTT.

V gene TRBV7-4 combines with J gene TRBJ2-7, with 9 bases fitting TRBD2. After removal of 2 bases from V and 3 bases from J, the junction contained 5 bases not matched to a gene. Per germline, CDR1 SGHVT and CDR2 SQSDAQ. The CDR3 has 15 residues. CDR3 region: CASSLRVSGGYEQYF. Written as DNA, the CDR3 is TGTGCCAGCAGCTTAAGGGTTAGCGGGGGCTACGAGCAGTACTTC.

The J gene is TRBJ1-3, the V gene TRBV7-2, with D uncertain. Trimming stripped 6 bases from V and 4 bases from J, with 7 bases between. The length of the CDR3 is 12 residues. The germline V gene has CDR1 SGHTA and CDR2 FQGNSA. The DNA for the CDR3 is TGTGCCAGCAGGAAGCAAGGAAACACCATATATTTT. This codes for CASRKQGNTIYF. The whole variable domain, filled in from reference TRBV7-2 and TRBJ1-3, reads GAGVSQSPSNKVTEKGKDVELRCDPISGHTALYWYRQSLGQGLEFLIYFQGNSAPDKSGLPSDRFSAERTGGSVSTLTIQRTQQEDSAVYLCASRKQGNTIYFGEGSWLTVV.

The rearrangement links TRBV5-6 to TRBJ2-5, with 8 bases lining up with TRBD1. The V gene's germline CDR1 is SGHDT and CDR2 YYEEEE. Germline trimming cut 4 bases from V and 6 bases from J; bases unmatched to any gene: 5. The CDR3 extends over 13 amino acids. CDR3 region: CASSLGTGQTQYF. In DNA, the CDR3 is TGTGCCAGCAGCCTCGGGACAGGACAGACCCAGTACTTC.

This sequence joins TRBV5-6 and TRBJ2-4; a possible D gene is TRBD2 (5 bases). The CDR3 runs 12 residues. Germline lookup yields CDR1 SGHDT and CDR2 YYEEEE. Trimming cost V 4 bases and J 10 bases, with 12 bases left between them. The CDR3 bases are TGTGCCAGCAGCGGGAGCGCTACGATTCAGTACTTC. Its protein product is CASSGSATIQYF.

The chain uses TRBV27 and TRBJ2-5; D not certain. Between the trimmed V and J ends, which lost 5 bases and 5 bases, there was a span of 15 bases. The CDR3 sequence is 14 residues long. The V gene's germline CDR1 is MNHEY and CDR2 SMNVEV (reference sequence). CDR3 bases: TGTGCCAGCAGTCCCCTCTCTAAGTGGGAGACCCAGTACTTC. This sequence encodes CASSPLSKWETQYF.

The rearrangement links TRBV30 to TRBJ1-6, with TRBD1 matching over 7 bases. Germline trimming cut 3 bases from V and 8 bases from J; bases unmatched to any gene: 4. The CDR3 runs 13 residues. Germline V lookup: CDR1 GTSNPN, CDR2 SVGIG (reference sequence). The CDR3 region is CAWRTGSDSPLHF. In nucleotides, the CDR3 is TGTGCCTGGAGGACAGGGTCAGATTCACCCCTCCACTTT.

The chain employs TRBV5-5 and TRBJ2-7, with D possibly being TRBD1 (6 bases). There are 18 residues in the CDR3. V was pared by 2 bases and J by 0 bases, with 21 bases between. CDR1 SGHKS and CDR2 YYEKEE come from the germline V gene (reference sequence). CDR3 nucleotide sequence: TGTGCCAGCAGCTTTGGGACCGGCCGGGACACCCGCTCCTACGAGCAGTACTTC. Its protein is CASSFGTGRDTRSYEQYF.

The chain carries TRBV7-2 and TRBJ2-5; 12 bases map to TRBD1. The CDR3 is made up of 19 amino acids. The germline CDR1 and CDR2 sequences are SGHTA and FQGNSA. With V trimmed by 5 bases and J by 8 bases, 21 bases remained unmatched. The DNA of the CDR3 is TGTGCCAGCAGCCTACCGGGACAGGGGGCTTCCACACCAAGAGTTACCCAGTACTTC. Translation gives CASSLPGQGASTPRVTQYF.

The J gene is TRBJ2-3, the V gene TRBV2; TRBD2 is a possible D gene (6 bases). The CDR3 runs to 12 residues. The germline V and J ends were trimmed by 11 bases and 0 bases, with 9 bases remaining between them. Germline values: CDR1 SNHLY, CDR2 FYNNEI. Here the CDR3 reads CAGGTSTDTQYF. The CDR3 nucleotides are TGTGCCGGAGGGACGAGCACAGATACGCAGTATTTT. The whole variable domain, filled in from reference TRBV2 and TRBJ2-3, reads EPEVTQTPSHQVTQMGQEVILRCVPISNHLYFYWYRQILGQKVEFLVSFYNNEISEKSEIFDDQFSVERPDGSNFTLKIRSTKLEDSAMYFCAGGTSTDTQYFGPGTRLTVL.

The genes are TRBV9 and TRBJ2-1; D may be TRBD2 (6 bases). V was trimmed by 0 bases and J by 5 bases, leaving 21 bases between them. Germline V gives CDR1 SGDLS, CDR2 YYNGEE. This CDR3 region has 18 residues. Written as DNA, the CDR3 is TGTGCCAGCAGCGTAGGAGGCCAGGTCCCTGCGGGGAACAATGAGCAGTTCTTC. This gives the protein CASSVGGQVPAGNNEQFF.

This chain connects TRBV10-3 to TRBJ2-2, with TRBD1 matching over 7 bases. The V gene's germline CDR1 is ENHRY and CDR2 SYGVKD. With 7 bases clipped from V and 4 bases from J, the junction kept 6 bases outside the gene matches. The length of the CDR3 is 14 residues. CDR3 amino acids: CAITTRQGTGELFF. The CDR3 bases are TGTGCCATCACCACAAGACAGGGCACCGGGGAGCTGTTTTTT.

The chain employs TRBV9 and TRBJ1-1; TRBD1 is a possible D gene (5 bases). The CDR3 runs 16 residues. Trimming cost V 0 bases and J 3 bases, with 15 bases left between them. Germline V gives CDR1 SGDLS, CDR2 YYNGEE. The chain's CDR3 is CASSVGEGEIDTEAFF. The CDR3, as DNA: TGTGCCAGCAGCGTAGGAGAAGGGGAAATAGACACTGAAGCTTTCTTT.

The rearrangement joins TRBV28 to TRBJ1-1, with a weak D call TRBD1 (5 bases). V lost 9 bases and J lost 1, with 9 bases in between. CDR3 size: 12 residues. CDR1 and CDR2 (germline): MDHEN, SYDVKM. In nucleotides, the CDR3 is TGTGCCAGTACAGGACCGAACACTGAAGCTTTCTTT. Residues: CASTGPNTEAFF.

The rearrangement links TRBV19 to TRBJ1-5, with TRBD1 identical over 9 bases. V trimming: 0 bases; J trimming: 7 bases; junction bases outside the gene matches: 4. Germline V gives CDR1 LNHDA, CDR2 SQIVND (reference sequence). The CDR3 is 15 residues long. CDR3 region: CASSIEGQGKQPQHF. The CDR3 DNA sequence: TGTGCCAGTAGTATAGAGGGACAGGGAAAGCAGCCCCAGCATTTT.

V gene TRBV5-8 combines with J gene TRBJ2-5; tentative D call: TRBD1 (6 bases). V was pared by 4 bases and J by 1 base, with 17 bases between. The CDR3 has 16 residues. Looked up from germline, CDR1 is SGHTS and CDR2 is YDEGEE. CDR3 sequence: CASSPGTSSLQETQYF. CDR3 nucleotides: TGTGCCAGCAGCCCAGGGACAAGCTCCCTCCAAGAGACCCAGTACTTC.

The V and J genes are TRBV6-6 and TRBJ1-1; 9 nucleotides line up with TRBD1. V was pared by 6 bases and J by 3 bases, with 5 bases of the junction left unmatched. The CDR3 runs 14 residues. Germline V gene lookup returns CDR1 MNHNY and CDR2 SVGAGI (reference sequence). The CDR3 coding sequence is TGTGCCAGCAGACTTACAGGGGGCCACACTGAAGCTTTCTTT. This codes for CASRLTGGHTEAFF.

The chain employs TRBV19 and TRBJ2-7; 7 bases fit TRBD1. Germline values: CDR1 LNHDA, CDR2 SQIVND (reference sequence). The CDR3 has 15 residues. The J segment lost 0 bases and the V segment lost 5 bases, leaving 7 bases of the junction unmatched. CDR3 amino acids: CASSGRGTASYEQYF. CDR3 nucleotides: TGTGCCAGTAGTGGCCGAGGGACAGCCTCCTACGAGCAGTACTTC.